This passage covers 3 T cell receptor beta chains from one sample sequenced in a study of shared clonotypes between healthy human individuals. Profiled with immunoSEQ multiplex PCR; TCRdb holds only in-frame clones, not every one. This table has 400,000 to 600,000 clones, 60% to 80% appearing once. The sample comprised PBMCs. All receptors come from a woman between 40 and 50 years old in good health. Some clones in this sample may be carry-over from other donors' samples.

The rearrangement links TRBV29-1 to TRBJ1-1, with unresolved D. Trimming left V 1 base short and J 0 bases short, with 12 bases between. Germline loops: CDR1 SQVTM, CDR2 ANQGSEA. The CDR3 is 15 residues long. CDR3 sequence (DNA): TGCAGCGTTGAAGTTCCTGGGCGGATGAACACTGAAGCTTTCTTT. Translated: CSVEVPGRMNTEAFF.

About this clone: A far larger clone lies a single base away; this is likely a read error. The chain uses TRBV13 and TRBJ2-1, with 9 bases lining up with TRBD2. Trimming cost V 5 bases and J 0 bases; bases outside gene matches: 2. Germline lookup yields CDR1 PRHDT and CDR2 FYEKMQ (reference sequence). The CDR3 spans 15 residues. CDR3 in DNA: TGTGCCAGCAGCCTTAGCGGGAGCTCCTACAATGAGCAGTTCTTC. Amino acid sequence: CASSLSGSSYNEQFF.

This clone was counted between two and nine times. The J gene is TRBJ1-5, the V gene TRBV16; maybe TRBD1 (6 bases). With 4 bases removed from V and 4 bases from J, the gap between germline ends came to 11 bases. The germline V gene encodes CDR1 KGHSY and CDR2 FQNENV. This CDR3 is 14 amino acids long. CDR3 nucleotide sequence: TGTGCCAGCAGCCTGACAGGTCGGAATCAGCCCCAGCATTTT. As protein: CASSLTGRNQPQHF.